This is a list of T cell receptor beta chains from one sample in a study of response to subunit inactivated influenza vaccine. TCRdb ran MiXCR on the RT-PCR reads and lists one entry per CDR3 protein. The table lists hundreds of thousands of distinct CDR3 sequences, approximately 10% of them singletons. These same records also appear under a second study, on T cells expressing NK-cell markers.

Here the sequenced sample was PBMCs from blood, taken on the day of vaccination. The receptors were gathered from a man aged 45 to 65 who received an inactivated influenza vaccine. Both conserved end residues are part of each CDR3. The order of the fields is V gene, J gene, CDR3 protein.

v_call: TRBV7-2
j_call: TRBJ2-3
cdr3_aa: CASSIQGADTQYF

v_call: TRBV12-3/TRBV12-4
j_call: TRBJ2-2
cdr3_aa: CASSLAGGLSGELFF

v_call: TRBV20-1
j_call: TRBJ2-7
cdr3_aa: CSAQRENGYEQYF

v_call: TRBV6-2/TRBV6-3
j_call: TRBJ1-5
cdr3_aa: CASRDRSNQPQHF

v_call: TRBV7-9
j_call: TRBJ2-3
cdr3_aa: CASSETSGGPDTQYF

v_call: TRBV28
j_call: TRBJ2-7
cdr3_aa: CASRQGVYEQYF

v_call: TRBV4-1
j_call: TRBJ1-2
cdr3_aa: CASSPVGREQGNGYTF

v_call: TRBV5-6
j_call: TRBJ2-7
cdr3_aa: CASSTKGIPWVEQYF

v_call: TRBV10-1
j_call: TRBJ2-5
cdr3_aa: CASSGISKETQYF

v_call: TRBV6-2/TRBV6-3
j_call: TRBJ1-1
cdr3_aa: CASSPTGSSMNTEAFF

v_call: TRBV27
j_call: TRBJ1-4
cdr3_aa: CASSDYGRKGNEKLFF

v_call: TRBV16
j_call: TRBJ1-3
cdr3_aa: CASSQMGTSGNTIYF

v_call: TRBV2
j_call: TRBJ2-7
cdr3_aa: CASNPRTATYEQYF

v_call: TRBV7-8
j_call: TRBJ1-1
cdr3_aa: CASSLDLGVEAFF

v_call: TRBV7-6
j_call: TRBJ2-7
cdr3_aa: CASSDHGTPYEQYF

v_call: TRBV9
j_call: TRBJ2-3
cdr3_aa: CASSVALAGIIDTQYF

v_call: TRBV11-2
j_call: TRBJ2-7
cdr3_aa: CASSKGRAYEQYF

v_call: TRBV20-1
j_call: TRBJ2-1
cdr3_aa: CSARDGAGGPNEQFF

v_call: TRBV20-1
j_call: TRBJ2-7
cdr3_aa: CSARDFSGGASEQYF

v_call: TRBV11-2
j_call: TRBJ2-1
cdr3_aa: CASSSPGRNNEQFF

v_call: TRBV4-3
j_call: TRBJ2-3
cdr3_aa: CASSQDPSETDTQYF

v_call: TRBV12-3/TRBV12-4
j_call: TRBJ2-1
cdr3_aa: CASTHGTSGSRSEQFF

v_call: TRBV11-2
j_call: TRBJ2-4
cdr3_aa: CASSLSQGSAKNIQYF

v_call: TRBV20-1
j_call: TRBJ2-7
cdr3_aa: CSARTGWVEQYF

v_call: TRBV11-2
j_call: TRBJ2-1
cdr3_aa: CASSSQRGKFPNEQFF

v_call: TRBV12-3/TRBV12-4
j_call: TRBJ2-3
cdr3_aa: CASSLGHHTDTQYF

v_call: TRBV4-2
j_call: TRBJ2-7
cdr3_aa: CASSPDGLPGAYEQYF

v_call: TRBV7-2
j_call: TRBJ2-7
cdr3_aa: CASSFSGRENQGYF

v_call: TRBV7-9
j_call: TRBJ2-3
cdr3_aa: CASSPGQGESTDTQYF

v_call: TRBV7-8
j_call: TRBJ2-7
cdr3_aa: CASSSLWQGDSYEQYF

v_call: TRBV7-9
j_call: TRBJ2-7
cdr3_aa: CASSFRDRTYEQYF

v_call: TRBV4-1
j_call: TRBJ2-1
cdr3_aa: CASSQGGLIDNEQFF

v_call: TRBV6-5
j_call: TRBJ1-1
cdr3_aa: CASSYSDKGNTEAFF

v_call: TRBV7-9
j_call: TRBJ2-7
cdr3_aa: CASSLTFENYEQYF

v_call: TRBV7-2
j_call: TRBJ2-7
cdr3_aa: CASSGLGAGRLYEQYF

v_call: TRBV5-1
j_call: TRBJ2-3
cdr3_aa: CASSSFSGDGDTQYF

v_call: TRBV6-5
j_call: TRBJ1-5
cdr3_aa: CASSYSRGRNQPQHF

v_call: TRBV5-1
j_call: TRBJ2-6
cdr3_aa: CASSLTGTGANVLTF

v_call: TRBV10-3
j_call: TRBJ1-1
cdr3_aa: CAIRAARDTEAFF

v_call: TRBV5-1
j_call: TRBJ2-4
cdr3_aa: CASSLGDGLAKNIQYF

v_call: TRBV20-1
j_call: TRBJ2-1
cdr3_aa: CSARGRAYNEQFF

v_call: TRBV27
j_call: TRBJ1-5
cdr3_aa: CASSSQDTGNQPQHF

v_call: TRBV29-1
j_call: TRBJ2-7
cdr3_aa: CSVESQSRGPQYF